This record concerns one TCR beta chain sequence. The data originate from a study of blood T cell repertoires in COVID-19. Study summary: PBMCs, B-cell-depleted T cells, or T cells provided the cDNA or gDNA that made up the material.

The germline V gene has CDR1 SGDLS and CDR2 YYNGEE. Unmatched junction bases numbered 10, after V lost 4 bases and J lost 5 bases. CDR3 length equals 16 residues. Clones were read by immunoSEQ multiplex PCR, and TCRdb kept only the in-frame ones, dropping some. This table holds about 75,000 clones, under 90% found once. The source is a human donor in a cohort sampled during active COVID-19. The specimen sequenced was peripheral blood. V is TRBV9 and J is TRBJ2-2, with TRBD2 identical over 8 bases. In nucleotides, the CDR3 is TGTGCCAGCAGCCCTAGCGGGCTGCCTGGGACCGGGGAGCTGTTTTTT. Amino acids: CASSPSGLPGTGELFF.